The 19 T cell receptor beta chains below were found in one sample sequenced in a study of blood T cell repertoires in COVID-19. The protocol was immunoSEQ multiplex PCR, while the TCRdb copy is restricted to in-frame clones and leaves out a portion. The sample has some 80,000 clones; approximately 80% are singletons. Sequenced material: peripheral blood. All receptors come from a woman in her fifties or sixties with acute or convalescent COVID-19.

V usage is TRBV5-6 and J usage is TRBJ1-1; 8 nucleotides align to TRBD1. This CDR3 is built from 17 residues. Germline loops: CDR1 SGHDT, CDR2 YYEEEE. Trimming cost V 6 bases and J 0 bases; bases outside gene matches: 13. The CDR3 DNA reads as TGTGCCAGCACCTTTTGGACAGGGATCCTTATGAACACTGAAGCTTTCTTT. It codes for CASTFWTGILMNTEAFF.

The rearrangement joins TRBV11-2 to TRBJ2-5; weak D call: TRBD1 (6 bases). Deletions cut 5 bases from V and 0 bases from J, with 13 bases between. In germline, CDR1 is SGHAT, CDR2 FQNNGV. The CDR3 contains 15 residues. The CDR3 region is CASSPGVGYQETQYF. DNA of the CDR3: TGTGCCAGCAGCCCAGGGGTGGGGTACCAAGAGACCCAGTACTTC.

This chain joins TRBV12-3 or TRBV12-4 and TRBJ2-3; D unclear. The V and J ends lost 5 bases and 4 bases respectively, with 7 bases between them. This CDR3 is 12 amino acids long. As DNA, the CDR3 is TGTGCCAGCAGTCTAACAGCAGATACGCAGTATTTT. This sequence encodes CASSLTADTQYF.

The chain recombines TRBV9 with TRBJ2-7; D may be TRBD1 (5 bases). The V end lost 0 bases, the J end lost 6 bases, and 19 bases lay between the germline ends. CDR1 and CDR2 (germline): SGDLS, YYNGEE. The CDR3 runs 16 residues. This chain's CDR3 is CASSVGRGSGLSEQYF. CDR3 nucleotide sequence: TGTGCCAGCAGCGTAGGTAGGGGCTCTGGTTTAAGCGAGCAGTACTTC.

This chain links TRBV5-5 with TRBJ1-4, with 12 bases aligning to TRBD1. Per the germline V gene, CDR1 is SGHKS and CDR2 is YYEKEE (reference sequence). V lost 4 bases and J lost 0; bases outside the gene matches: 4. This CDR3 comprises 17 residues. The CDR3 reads CASSPGTGGATNEKLFF. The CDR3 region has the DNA TGTGCCAGCAGCCCCGGGACAGGGGGCGCAACTAATGAAAAACTGTTTTTT.

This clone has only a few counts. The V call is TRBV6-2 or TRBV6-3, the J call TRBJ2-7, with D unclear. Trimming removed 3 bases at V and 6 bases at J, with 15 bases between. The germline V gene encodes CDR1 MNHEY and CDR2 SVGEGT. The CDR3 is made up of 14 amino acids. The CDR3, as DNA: TGTGCCAGCAGTTATCCTAGTGCCGAGCGCGAGCAGTACTTC. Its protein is CASSYPSAEREQYF.

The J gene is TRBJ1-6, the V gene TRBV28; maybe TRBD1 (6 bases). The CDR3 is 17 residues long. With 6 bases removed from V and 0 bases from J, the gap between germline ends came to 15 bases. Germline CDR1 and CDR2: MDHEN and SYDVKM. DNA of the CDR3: TGTGCCAGCAGCCCCCGGGGGGCCAGCTCCTATAATTCACCCCTCCACTTT. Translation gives CASSPRGASSYNSPLHF.

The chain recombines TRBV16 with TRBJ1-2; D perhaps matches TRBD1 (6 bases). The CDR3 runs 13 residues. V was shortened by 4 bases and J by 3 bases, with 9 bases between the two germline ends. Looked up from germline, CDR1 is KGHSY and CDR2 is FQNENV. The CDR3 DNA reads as TGTGCCAGCAGCCCAGGGGAAGACTATGGCTACACCTTC. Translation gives CASSPGEDYGYTF.

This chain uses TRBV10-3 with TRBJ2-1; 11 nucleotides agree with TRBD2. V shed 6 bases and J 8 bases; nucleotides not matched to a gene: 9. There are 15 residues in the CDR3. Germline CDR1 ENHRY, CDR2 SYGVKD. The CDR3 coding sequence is TGTGCCATCAGCCTTACTAGCGGGAGTGGCGATGAGCAGTTCTTC. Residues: CAISLTSGSGDEQFF.

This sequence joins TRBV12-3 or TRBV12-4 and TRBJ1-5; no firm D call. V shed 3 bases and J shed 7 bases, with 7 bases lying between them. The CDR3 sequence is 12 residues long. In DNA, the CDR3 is TGTGCCAGCAGTTTGCGGCAACAGCCCCAGCATTTT. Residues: CASSLRQQPQHF.

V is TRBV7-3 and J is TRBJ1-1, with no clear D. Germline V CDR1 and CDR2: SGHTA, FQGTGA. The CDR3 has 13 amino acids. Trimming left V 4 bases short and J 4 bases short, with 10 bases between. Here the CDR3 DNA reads TGTGCCAGCAGCTCCGGTGTTAGCACTGAAGCTTTCTTT. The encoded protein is CASSSGVSTEAFF.

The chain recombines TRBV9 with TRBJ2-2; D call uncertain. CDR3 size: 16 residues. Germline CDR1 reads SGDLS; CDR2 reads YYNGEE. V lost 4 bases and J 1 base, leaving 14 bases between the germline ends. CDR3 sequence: CASSPNLRLNTGELFF. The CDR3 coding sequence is TGTGCCAGCAGCCCAAATCTCAGGTTGAACACCGGGGAGCTGTTTTTT.

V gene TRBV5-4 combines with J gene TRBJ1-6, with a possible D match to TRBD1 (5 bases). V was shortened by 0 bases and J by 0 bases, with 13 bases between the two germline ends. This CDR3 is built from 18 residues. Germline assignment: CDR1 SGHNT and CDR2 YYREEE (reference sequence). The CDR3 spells CASSLVRGGSSYNSPLHF. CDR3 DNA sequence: TGTGCCAGCAGCTTGGTTCGTGGGGGGAGCTCCTATAATTCACCCCTCCACTTT.

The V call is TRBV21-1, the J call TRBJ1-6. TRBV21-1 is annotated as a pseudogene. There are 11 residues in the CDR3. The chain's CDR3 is CASSKAVPLHF. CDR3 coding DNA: TGTGCCAGCAGCAAAGCCGTCCCCCTCCACTTT.

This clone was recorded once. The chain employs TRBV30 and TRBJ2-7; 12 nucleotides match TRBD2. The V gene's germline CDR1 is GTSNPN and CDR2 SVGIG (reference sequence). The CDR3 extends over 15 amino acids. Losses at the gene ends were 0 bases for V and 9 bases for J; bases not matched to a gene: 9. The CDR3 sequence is CAWSVKTSGRMMQYF. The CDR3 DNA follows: TGTGCCTGGAGTGTGAAGACTAGCGGGAGAATGATGCAGTACTTC.

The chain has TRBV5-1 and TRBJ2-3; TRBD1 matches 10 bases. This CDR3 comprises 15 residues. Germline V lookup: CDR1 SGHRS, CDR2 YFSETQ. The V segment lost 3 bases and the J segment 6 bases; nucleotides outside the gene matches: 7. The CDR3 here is CASSSTGQGQDTQYF. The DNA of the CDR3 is TGCGCCAGCAGCTCTACGGGACAGGGGCAGGATACGCAGTATTTT.

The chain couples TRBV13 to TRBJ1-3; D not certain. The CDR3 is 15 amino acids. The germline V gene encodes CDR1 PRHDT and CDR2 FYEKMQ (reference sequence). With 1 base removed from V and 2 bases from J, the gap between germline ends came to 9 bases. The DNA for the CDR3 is TGTGCCAGCAGCTTAGTACGGGGAGCTGGAAACACCATATATTTT. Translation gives CASSLVRGAGNTIYF. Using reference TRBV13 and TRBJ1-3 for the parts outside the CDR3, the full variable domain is AAGVIQSPRHLIKEKRETATLKCYPIPRHDTVYWYQQGPGQDPQFLISFYEKMQSDKGSIPDRFSAQQFSDYHSELNMSSLELGDSALYFCASSLVRGAGNTIYFGEGSWLTVV.

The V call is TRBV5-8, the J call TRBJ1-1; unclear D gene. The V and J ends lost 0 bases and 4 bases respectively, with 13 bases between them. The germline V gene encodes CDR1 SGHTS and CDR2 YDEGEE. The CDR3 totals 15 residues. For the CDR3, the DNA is TGTGCCAGCAGCTTGGTGCCAGGCTTTGGCACTGAAGCTTTCTTT. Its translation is CASSLVPGFGTEAFF.

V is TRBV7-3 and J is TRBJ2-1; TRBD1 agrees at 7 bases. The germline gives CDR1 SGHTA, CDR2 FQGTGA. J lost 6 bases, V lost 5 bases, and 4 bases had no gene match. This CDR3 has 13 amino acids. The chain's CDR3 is CASSPRTGNEQFF. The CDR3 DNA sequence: TGTGCCAGCAGCCCCCGGACAGGCAATGAGCAGTTCTTC.